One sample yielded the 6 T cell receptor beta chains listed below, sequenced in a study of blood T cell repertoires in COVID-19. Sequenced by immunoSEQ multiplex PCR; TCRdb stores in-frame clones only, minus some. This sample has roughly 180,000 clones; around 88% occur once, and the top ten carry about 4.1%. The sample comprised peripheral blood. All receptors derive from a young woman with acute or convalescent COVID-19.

This CDR3 reads CASSPQRNREAFF. The CDR3 nucleotides read TGTGCCAGCAGTCCCCAGCGAAACCGTGAAGCTTTCTTT. The genes are TRBV12-3 or TRBV12-4 and TRBJ1-1; D is uncertain. The CDR3 covers 13 residues. The germline V and J ends were trimmed by 5 bases and 7 bases, with 14 bases remaining between them.

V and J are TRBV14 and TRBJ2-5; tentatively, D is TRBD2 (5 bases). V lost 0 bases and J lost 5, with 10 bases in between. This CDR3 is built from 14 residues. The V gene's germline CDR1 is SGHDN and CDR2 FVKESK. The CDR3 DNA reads TGTGCCAGCAGCCAAGAGAGGGTTTCGGAGACCCAGTACTTC. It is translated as CASSQERVSETQYF. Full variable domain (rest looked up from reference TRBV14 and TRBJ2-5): EAGVTQFPSHSVIEKGQTVTLRCDPISGHDNLYWYRRVMGKEIKFLLHFVKESKQDESGMPNNRFLAERTGGTYSTLKVQPAELEDSGVYFCASSQERVSETQYFGPGTRLLVL.

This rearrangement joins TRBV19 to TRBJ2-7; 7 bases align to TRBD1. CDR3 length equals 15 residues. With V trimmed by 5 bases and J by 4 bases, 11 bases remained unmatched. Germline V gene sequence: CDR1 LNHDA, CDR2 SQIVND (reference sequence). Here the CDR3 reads CASSLQGTVPYEQYF. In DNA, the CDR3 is TGTGCCAGTAGTCTCCAGGGGACAGTCCCTTACGAGCAGTACTTC.

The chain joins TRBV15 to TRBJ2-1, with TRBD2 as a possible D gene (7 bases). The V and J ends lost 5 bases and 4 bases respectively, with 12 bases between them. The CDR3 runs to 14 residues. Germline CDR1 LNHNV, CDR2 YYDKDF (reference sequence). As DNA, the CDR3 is TGTGCCACCAGCGGGGGAGGGGGATACAATGAGCAGTTCTTC. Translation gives CATSGGGGYNEQFF.

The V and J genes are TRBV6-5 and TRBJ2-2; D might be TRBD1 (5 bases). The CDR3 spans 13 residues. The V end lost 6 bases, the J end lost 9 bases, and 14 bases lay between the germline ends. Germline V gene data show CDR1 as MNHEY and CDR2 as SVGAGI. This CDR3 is CASRRQSSRELFF. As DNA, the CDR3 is TGTGCCAGCAGGCGACAGTCCTCACGGGAGCTGTTTTTT.

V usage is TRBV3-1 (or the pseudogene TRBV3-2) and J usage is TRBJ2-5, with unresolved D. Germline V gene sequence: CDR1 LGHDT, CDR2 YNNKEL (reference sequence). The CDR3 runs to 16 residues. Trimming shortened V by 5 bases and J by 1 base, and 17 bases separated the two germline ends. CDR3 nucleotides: TGTGCCAGCAGCAATACTGCCGTGAGCCGCCAAGAGACCCAGTACTTC. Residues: CASSNTAVSRQETQYF.